Below, one T cell receptor (beta chain) is given with its context. Its matching antigen is unknown. Following RNA extraction, reverse transcription yielded cDNA that acted as the sequencing template. Assay: immunoSEQ multiplex PCR; the TCRdb copy retains only in-frame clones and omits some. The data contain about 99,000 clones, roughly half of them singletons. This record belongs to a study of CD8+ T cells in alopecia areata. General study results and limits: Mouse data revealed clearer TCR sharing than patient data did, a gap possibly tied to HLA.

CDR1 is GTSNPN, CDR2 SVGIG, per germline (reference sequence). Deletions cut 0 bases from V and 2 bases from J, with 14 bases between. The length of the CDR3 is 15 residues. The V and J genes are TRBV30 and TRBJ2-7, with a weak D call TRBD1 (6 bases). Material: CD4+ T cells sorted from blood. The TCR was taken from a human donor in good health. The CDR3, as DNA: TGTGCCTGGAGTGTCCCAGGGGTTCCGACCTACGAGCAGTACTTC. It translates to CAWSVPGVPTYEQYF.